The 32 T cell receptor beta chains presented below share a single source sample, sequenced in a study of blood T cells in healthy people across ages. Combining a sample-barcoded 5' primer with a J-beta primer mix, a second PCR ran for 7 to 11 cycles. In TCRdb, the 5' RACE reads were re-called with MiXCR into one record per CDR3 protein. The data show about 800,000 distinct CDR3 sequences, with 58% seen just once and around 20% held by the top ten. The specimen sequenced was blood. The receptors shown here come from a man aged 30 to 39 in good health.

V is TRBV20-1 and J is TRBJ1-1; D possibly corresponds to TRBD1 (5 bases). This CDR3 contains 14 residues. The ends were cut back, 5 bases at V and 5 bases at J, with 18 bases in the middle. CDR1 is DFQATT, CDR2 SNEGSKA, per germline (reference sequence). CDR3 DNA sequence: TGCAGTGCTCCCGTGAACGGAGGGGCGACTGAAGCTTTCTTT. The encoded protein is CSAPVNGGATEAFF.

The chain uses TRBV27 and TRBJ1-2, with 7 bases aligning to TRBD1. The J segment lost 8 bases and the V segment lost 6 bases, leaving 9 bases of the junction unmatched. The CDR3 covers 13 residues. Germline V gives CDR1 MNHEY, CDR2 SMNVEV (reference sequence). In nucleotides, the CDR3 is TGTGCCAGCAGCCACGACAGGGAGGTCGGCTACACCTTC. This translates into CASSHDREVGYTF.

The chain carries TRBV20-1 and TRBJ2-1; weak D call: TRBD1 (5 bases). V was clipped by 5 bases and J by 2 bases, with 13 bases between them. Germline lookup yields CDR1 DFQATT and CDR2 SNEGSKA (reference sequence). This CDR3 has 14 amino acids. As DNA, the CDR3 is TGCAGTGCTCATCAGGTGGGGCCCTACAATGAGCAGTTCTTC. Residues: CSAHQVGPYNEQFF.

This sequence joins TRBV12-3 or TRBV12-4 and TRBJ2-1; D could derive from TRBD1 or TRBD2 (6 bases each). The DNA end is a closer match to TRBJ2-7, so the J assignment may be wrong. This CDR3 has 13 residues. The CDR3 sequence: CASVRGAYNEQYF. CDR3 sequence (DNA): TGTGCCAGCGTTAGGGGGGCCTACAATGAGCAGTACTTC.

A remark on this clonotype: A much larger clone lies one base from this, so it may be a read error. The rearrangement uses TRBV21-1 and TRBJ2-1; TRBD1, the D gene given by the table, was not confirmed from the DNA. TRBV21-1 constitutes a pseudogene. The CDR3 has 17 residues. The CDR3 loop reads CVSTVGGLSLSYNEQFF. CDR3 DNA sequence: TGTGTCAGCACCGTCGGGGGGTTGAGCCTGTCCTACAATGAGCAGTTCTTC.

J is TRBJ2-4 and V is TRBV5-5; either TRBD1 or TRBD2 may fit D (5 bases each). Trimming left V 4 bases short and J 0 bases short, with 11 bases between. In germline, CDR1 is SGHKS, CDR2 YYEKEE (reference sequence). The CDR3 contains 15 residues. CDR3 loop: CASSPWDLAKNIQYF. CDR3 nucleotides: TGTGCCAGCAGCCCTTGGGACCTAGCCAAAAACATTCAGTACTTC.

V and J are TRBV28 and TRBJ2-3; D is ambiguous. This CDR3 region has 15 residues. Germline loops: CDR1 MDHEN, CDR2 SYDVKM. V was clipped by 2 bases and J by 7 bases, with 16 bases between them. CDR3 loop: CASSLAQTSMHTQYF. CDR3 nucleotide sequence: TGTGCCAGCAGTTTAGCACAGACTTCTATGCATACGCAGTATTTT.

The CDR3 bases are TGCAGTGCTAGAGATGAGAGGGGGGGAGCCTACGAGCAGTACTTC. Translating gives CSARDERGGAYEQYF. J is TRBJ2-7 and V is TRBV20-1; a possible D gene is TRBD2 (7 bases). Germline assignment: CDR1 DFQATT and CDR2 SNEGSKA (reference sequence). Trimming shortened V by 0 bases and J by 2 bases, and 14 bases separated the two germline ends. The CDR3 spans 15 residues.

This clonotype occurred a few times. This chain links TRBV4-3 with TRBJ2-7; the D gene is possibly TRBD2 (6 bases). Germline CDR1 LGHNA, CDR2 YSLEER. The CDR3 totals 17 residues. V was pared by 0 bases and J by 2 bases, with 17 bases between. Written as DNA, the CDR3 is TGCGCCAGCAGCCAAGATTTTTTAAGCGGGCGCGCCTACGAGCAGTACTTC. Protein sequence: CASSQDFLSGRAYEQYF.

This clonotype was observed a few times. The V call is TRBV7-9, the J call TRBJ2-3; TRBD1 aligns across 7 bases. Germline values: CDR1 SEHNR, CDR2 FQNEAQ (reference sequence). V was pared by 5 bases and J by 8 bases, with 10 bases of the junction left unmatched. This CDR3 is built from 14 residues. CDR3 bases: TGTGCCAGCAGCGCCGTACAGGGACAGAGTACGCAGTATTTT. It translates to CASSAVQGQSTQYF. The whole variable domain, filled in from reference TRBV7-9 and TRBJ2-3, reads DTGVSQNPRHKITKRGQNVTFRCDPISEHNRLYWYRQTLGQGPEFLTYFQNEAQLEKSRLLSDRFSAERPKGSFSTLEIQRTEQGDSAMYLCASSAVQGQSTQYFGPGTRLTVL.

This clonotype turned up a few times. This chain joins TRBV7-6 and TRBJ2-7; weak D call: TRBD2 (5 bases). Germline V CDR1 and CDR2: SGHVS, FNYEAQ. The CDR3 loop spans 15 amino acids. Trimming took 4 bases from V and 7 from J, leaving 20 bases between them. This CDR3 is CASSSLRGPAREQYF. The CDR3 DNA follows: TGTGCCAGCAGCTCCCTACGGGGTCCAGCCCGAGAGCAGTACTTC. Full variable domain (remainder filled in from reference TRBV7-6 and TRBJ2-7): GAGVSQSPRYKVTKRGQDVALRCDPISGHVSLYWYRQALGQGPEFLTYFNYEAQQDKSGLPNDRFSAERPEGSISTLTIQRTEQRDSAMYRCASSSLRGPAREQYFGPGTRLTVT.

The CDR3 region has the DNA TGCAGTGCTGGAAGGACAGGGGCGAATCAGCCCCAGCATTTT. Translating it yields CSAGRTGANQPQHF. V gene TRBV20-1 combines with J gene TRBJ1-5, with TRBD1 matching 9 bases. The CDR3 covers 14 residues. J gave up 4 bases and V 5 bases, and 6 bases lay outside the gene matches. CDR1 is DFQATT, CDR2 SNEGSKA, per germline (reference sequence).

The chain links TRBV3-1 to TRBJ2-1, with 7 bases matching TRBD1. The junction had 12 bases not matched to a gene; V was cut back by 2 bases and J by 8 bases. Germline V CDR1 and CDR2: LGHDT, YNNKEL (reference sequence). The CDR3 has 16 amino acids. The CDR3 loop reads CASSQTTGLVSDEQFF. In nucleotides, the CDR3 is TGTGCCAGCAGCCAAACGACAGGGCTAGTGTCCGATGAGCAGTTCTTC.

The CDR3 spells CASSFTATGDNYGYTF. CDR3 nucleotide sequence: TGTGCCAGCAGCTTTACCGCGACAGGGGACAACTATGGCTACACCTTC. V gene TRBV7-9 combines with J gene TRBJ1-2, with 8 bases aligning to TRBD1. The V gene end was trimmed by 3 bases and the J gene end by 2 bases; junction bases not matched to a gene: 8. This CDR3 region has 16 residues. CDR1 is SEHNR and CDR2 is FQNEAQ in the germline V gene (reference sequence).

This chain links TRBV7-9 with TRBJ2-1, with TRBD2 as a possible D gene (6 bases). The CDR3 is 18 residues long. Germline CDR1 is SEHNR and CDR2 is FQNEAQ (reference sequence). The ends were cut back, 5 bases at V and 0 bases at J, with 20 bases in the middle. The CDR3 sequence is CASSPRTASAGSYNEQFF. Here the CDR3 DNA reads TGTGCCAGCAGCCCCAGGACCGCTAGCGCGGGCTCCTACAATGAGCAGTTCTTC. Full variable domain (remainder filled in from reference TRBV7-9 and TRBJ2-1): DTGVSQNPRHKITKRGQNVTFRCDPISEHNRLYWYRQTLGQGPEFLTYFQNEAQLEKSRLLSDRFSAERPKGSFSTLEIQRTEQGDSAMYLCASSPRTASAGSYNEQFFGPGTRLTVL.

This chain links TRBV2 with TRBJ2-1; 12 bases are a match to TRBD2. CDR3 size: 15 residues. The germline V gene encodes CDR1 SNHLY and CDR2 FYNNEI. V lost 7 bases to trimming and J lost 8 bases; unmatched junction nucleotides: 9. In nucleotides, the CDR3 is TGTGCCAGCAATCAACTAGCGGGGGGAAAGTATGAGCAGTTCTTC. Translating it yields CASNQLAGGKYEQFF.

The chain joins TRBV7-9 to TRBJ2-3, with D perhaps TRBD2 (5 bases). Germline V lookup: CDR1 SEHNR, CDR2 FQNEAQ (reference sequence). The CDR3 loop spans 16 amino acids. Trimming stripped 4 bases from V and 2 bases from J, with 16 bases between. CDR3 amino acids: CASSSGILAYTDTQYF. In DNA form, the CDR3 reads TGTGCCAGCAGCTCCGGAATCCTAGCATACACAGATACGCAGTATTTT.

This clonotype occurred a few times. The chain combines TRBV20-1 with TRBJ1-2; D gene uncertain. The CDR3 is 14 residues long. From germline, CDR1 is DFQATT and CDR2 SNEGSKA (reference sequence). With 0 bases removed from V and 8 bases from J, the gap between germline ends came to 16 bases. The CDR3 nucleotides are TGCAGTGCTAGAGATGTGTCTCAAATCGGAGGCTACACCTTC. It encodes CSARDVSQIGGYTF.

The V gene is TRBV15, the J gene TRBJ2-1, with D possibly being TRBD1 (6 bases). Between the trimmed V and J ends, which lost 4 bases and 2 bases, there was a span of 15 bases. Per the germline V gene, CDR1 is LNHNV and CDR2 is YYDKDF (reference sequence). This CDR3 comprises 16 residues. The chain's CDR3 is CATSNPDRNPYNEQFF. CDR3 DNA sequence: TGTGCCACCAGCAATCCAGACAGGAACCCCTACAATGAGCAGTTCTTC.

The rearrangement joins TRBV27 to TRBJ2-5; maybe TRBD2 (6 bases). CDR3 length equals 13 residues. Trimming took off 6 bases at V and 0 bases at J, with 8 bases between the two ends. In germline, CDR1 is MNHEY, CDR2 SMNVEV (reference sequence). The CDR3 spells CASRGTYQETQYF. The DNA of the CDR3 is TGTGCCAGCAGGGGGACTTACCAAGAGACCCAGTACTTC.

This clonotype was detected only a few times. The V and J genes are TRBV20-1 and TRBJ1-5; D not resolved. There are 16 residues in the CDR3. Trimming shortened V by 5 bases and J by 0 bases, and 17 bases separated the two germline ends. The V gene's germline CDR1 is DFQATT and CDR2 SNEGSKA (reference sequence). CDR3 in amino acids: CSAPGEKISSNQPQHF. As DNA, the CDR3 is TGCAGTGCTCCCGGGGAAAAAATTTCTAGCAATCAGCCCCAGCATTTT.

The sample holds a few counts of this clonotype. The gene calls are TRBV7-2 and TRBJ2-5; D is unresolved. Trimming left V 2 bases short and J 5 bases short, with 9 bases between. The germline V gene has CDR1 SGHTA and CDR2 FQGNSA. The CDR3 is 13 residues long. The CDR3 region has the DNA TGTGCCAGCAGCTTATTAAGCGCGGAGACCCAGTACTTC. Translation: CASSLLSAETQYF.

The J gene is TRBJ2-1, the V gene TRBV6-5; TRBD1 agrees at 7 bases. The CDR3 extends over 15 amino acids. J was trimmed by 7 bases and V by 6 bases; bases with no gene match: 12. Germline V gene data show CDR1 as MNHEY and CDR2 as SVGAGI. The CDR3 spells CASRTGTANGNEQFF. The CDR3 bases are TGTGCCAGCAGGACCGGGACAGCTAACGGGAATGAGCAGTTCTTC.

The chain employs TRBV6-1 and TRBJ1-2; TRBD1 aligns across 7 bases. The CDR3 consists of 11 residues. CDR1 is MNHNS and CDR2 is SASEGT in the germline V gene. After removal of 6 bases from V and 11 bases from J, the junction contained 6 bases not matched to a gene. The chain's CDR3 is CASSPDRPYTF. The CDR3 bases are TGTGCCAGCAGCCCGGACAGGCCTTACACCTTC.

The chain employs TRBV20-1 and TRBJ2-1; 7 bases line up with TRBD2. Germline loops: CDR1 DFQATT, CDR2 SNEGSKA (reference sequence). V shed 5 bases and J 0 bases; nucleotides not matched to a gene: 7. The length of the CDR3 is 15 residues. CDR3 protein: CSARGWTSSYNEQFF. The CDR3 coding sequence is TGCAGTGCTCGCGGCTGGACTAGCTCCTACAATGAGCAGTTCTTC.

This chain joins TRBV2 and TRBJ1-2, with 7 bases aligning to TRBD1. Germline loops: CDR1 SNHLY, CDR2 FYNNEI. The CDR3 runs to 15 residues. Trimming cost V 6 bases and J 5 bases; bases outside gene matches: 12. The CDR3 spells CASRIQGGSQYGYTF. DNA for the CDR3: TGTGCCAGCAGAATACAAGGGGGCAGTCAATATGGCTACACCTTC.

J is TRBJ1-5 and V is TRBV7-2; the D is unclear. The CDR3 is made up of 13 amino acids. Germline V lookup: CDR1 SGHTA, CDR2 FQGNSA. The germline V and J ends were trimmed by 5 bases and 9 bases, with 14 bases remaining between them. CDR3 DNA: TGTGCCAGCAGCGCATCTAGCGGCCTGCCCCAGCATTTT. It codes for CASSASSGLPQHF.

This clonotype appeared a few times. The rearrangement links TRBV20-1 to TRBJ2-1; 8 nucleotides agree with TRBD1. Germline-derived CDR1 and CDR2 are DFQATT and SNEGSKA (reference sequence). V gave up 4 bases and J gave up 12 bases; unmatched junction bases: 17. The CDR3 sequence is 15 residues long. Here the CDR3 DNA reads TGCAGTGCTACCAGGACAGGGAGAAGCTCTACGGGGCAGTTCTTC. Amino acids: CSATRTGRSSTGQFF.

The V call is TRBV2, the J call TRBJ1-2; D is perhaps TRBD1 (6 bases). This CDR3 region has 13 residues. Germline V CDR1 and CDR2: SNHLY, FYNNEI. The V end lost 7 bases, the J end lost 0 bases, and 9 bases lay between the germline ends. CDR3 region: CASNGQTNYGYTF. CDR3 DNA: TGTGCCAGCAACGGACAGACTAACTATGGCTACACCTTC. The full variable domain, its missing parts supplied by reference TRBV2 and TRBJ1-2, is EPEVTQTPSHQVTQMGQEVILRCVPISNHLYFYWYRQILGQKVEFLVSFYNNEISEKSEIFDDQFSVERPDGSNFTLKIRSTKLEDSAMYFCASNGQTNYGYTFGSGTRLTVV.

The chain carries TRBV20-1 and TRBJ2-7; 10 bases are a match to TRBD1. Unmatched junction bases numbered 16, after V lost 1 base and J lost 4 bases. This CDR3 is 18 amino acids long. Germline CDR1 is DFQATT and CDR2 is SNEGSKA (reference sequence). Here the CDR3 reads CSARGLNRDRGFMYEQYF. The CDR3 DNA is TGCAGTGCTAGAGGCTTAAACCGGGACAGGGGTTTCATGTACGAGCAGTACTTC.

This chain joins TRBV20-1 and TRBJ2-4; 7 nucleotides match TRBD1. Germline loops: CDR1 DFQATT, CDR2 SNEGSKA (reference sequence). The CDR3 has 13 residues. V shed 5 bases, J shed 13 bases, and the junction held 14 bases outside the gene matches. This CDR3 is CSAAKGGLIGQYF. The CDR3 DNA is TGCAGTGCTGCAAAAGGGGGCTTGATTGGGCAGTACTTC.

The rearrangement uses TRBV20-1 and TRBJ1-1; possible D gene TRBD1, 5 bases. The CDR3 spans 13 residues. Trimming took off 3 bases at V and 2 bases at J, with 10 bases between the two ends. The germline gives CDR1 DFQATT, CDR2 SNEGSKA (reference sequence). The CDR3: CSARAGRNTEAFF. In DNA, the CDR3 is TGCAGTGCTAGGGCAGGGCGTAACACTGAAGCTTTCTTT.